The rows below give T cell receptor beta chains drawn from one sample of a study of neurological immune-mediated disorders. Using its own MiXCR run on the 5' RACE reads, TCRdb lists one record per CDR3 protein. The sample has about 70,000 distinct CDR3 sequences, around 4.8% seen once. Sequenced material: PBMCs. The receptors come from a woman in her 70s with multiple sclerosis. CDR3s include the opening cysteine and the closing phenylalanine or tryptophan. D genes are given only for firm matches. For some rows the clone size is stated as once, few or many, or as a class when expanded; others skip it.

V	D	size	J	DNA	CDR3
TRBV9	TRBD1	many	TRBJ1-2	TGTGCCAGCAGCGTAGGGATCGGGAGTCCAGGGGGTAGCTACACCTTC	CASSVGIGSPGGSYTF
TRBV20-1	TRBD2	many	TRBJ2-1	TGCAGTGCTAAGCTCGTGACTAGCGGGAGAAATGAGCAGTTCTTC	CSAKLVTSGRNEQFF
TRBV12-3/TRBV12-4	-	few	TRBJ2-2	TGTGCCAGCAGCCACAGGGATATCGGGGAGCTGTTTTTT	CASSHRDIGELFF
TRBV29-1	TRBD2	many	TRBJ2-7	TGCAGCGTCTCTAAGGGGAGGGACCCAAGCTACGAGCAGTACTTC	CSVSKGRDPSYEQYF
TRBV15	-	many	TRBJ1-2	TGTGCCACCAGCAGAGATCGCAGTGGAGGCTACACCTTC	CATSRDRSGGYTF
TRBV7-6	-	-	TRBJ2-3	TGTGCCAGCAGCGCCCAGGTTGCAGATACGCAGTATTTT	CASSAQVADTQYF
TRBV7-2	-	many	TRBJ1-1	TGTGCCAGCAGCCTTCAGGGGAACACTGAAGCTTTCTTT	CASSLQGNTEAFF
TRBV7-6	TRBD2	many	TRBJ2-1	TGTGCCAGCAGCTTAGTGCTGCCTAGCGGGAGCATCAGGAATGAGCAGTTCTTC	CASSLVLPSGSIRNEQFF
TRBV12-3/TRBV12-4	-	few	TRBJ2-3	TGTGCCAGTCGCGTCCGGGAGAGCACAGATACGCAGTATTTT	CASRVRESTDTQYF
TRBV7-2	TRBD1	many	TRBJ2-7	TGTGCCAGCAGCTTAAGCACCTGGGGACAGGCCCTCAACGGGCAGTACTTC	CASSLSTWGQALNGQYF
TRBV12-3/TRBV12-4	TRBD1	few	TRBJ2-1	TGTGCCAGCAGTCTTCCCGGGACAGGGGCCAATGAGCAGTTCTTC	CASSLPGTGANEQFF
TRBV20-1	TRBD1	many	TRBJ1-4	TGCAGTGCTAGAACCAGGACAGGGGGGGAACTGTTTTTT	CSARTRTGGELFF
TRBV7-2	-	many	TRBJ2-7	TGTGCCAGCAGCTTACTTGGCGAGGGGCACTACGAGCAGTACTTC	CASSLLGEGHYEQYF
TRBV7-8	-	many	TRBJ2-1	TGTGCCAGCAGCTTTTTGCGGGAAGGGAATGAGCAGTTCTTC	CASSFLREGNEQFF
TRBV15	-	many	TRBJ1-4	TGTGCCACCAGCAGAGAATTGGGGAGGCGGGCTAATGAAAAACTGTTTTTT	CATSRELGRRANEKLFF
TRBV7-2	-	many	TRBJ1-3	TGTGCCAGCAGCCGAACAGTCTCCGGTGGAAACACCATATATTTT	CASSRTVSGGNTIYF
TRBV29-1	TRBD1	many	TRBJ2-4	TGCAGCGCTGGGACAGAAAACATTCAGTACTTC	CSAGTENIQYF
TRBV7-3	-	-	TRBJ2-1	TGTGCCAGCAGCTCCATGGTTCAGGGAACCTACAATGAGCAGTTCTTC	CASSSMVQGTYNEQFF
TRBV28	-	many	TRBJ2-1	TGTGCCAGCACCGACTCGGCGATCGACAATGAGCAGTTCTTC	CASTDSAIDNEQFF
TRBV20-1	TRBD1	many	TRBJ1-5	TGCAGTGCGTCTCCCCCGGGACAGGGACGAGAACAGCCCCAGCATTTT	CSASPPGQGREQPQHF
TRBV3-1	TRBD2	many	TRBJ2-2	TGTGCCAGCAGCCAAGGCGTAACGCGCGGGAGCTCCGGGGAGCTGTTTTTT	CASSQGVTRGSSGELFF
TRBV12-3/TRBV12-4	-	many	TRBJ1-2	TGTGCCAGCAGTCCCGGGACGGACTATGGCTACACCTTC	CASSPGTDYGYTF
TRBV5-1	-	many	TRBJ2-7	TGCGCCAGCAGCCCCCGGGACACTCCCATAAGCTCCTACGAGCAGTACTTC	CASSPRDTPISSYEQYF
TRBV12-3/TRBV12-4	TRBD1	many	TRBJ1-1	TGTGCCAGCAGTTCCTCAGGGGGGAACACTGAAGCTTTCTTT	CASSSSGGNTEAFF
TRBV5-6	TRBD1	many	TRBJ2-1	TGTGCCAGCAGCTTGTCTCTGACAGGGGTTCATGAGCAGTTCTTC	CASSLSLTGVHEQFF
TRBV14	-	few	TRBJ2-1	TGTGCCAGCAGCCAAGATGGGCCCAGAATCGGTGAGCAGTTCTTC	CASSQDGPRIGEQFF
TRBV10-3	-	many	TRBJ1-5	TGTGCCATCAGGAACCCTGGGGAGCCCCAGCATTTT	CAIRNPGEPQHF
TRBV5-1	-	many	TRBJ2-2	TGCGCCAGCAGCCTCGGCACGGGGAACACCGGGGAGCTGTTTTTT	CASSLGTGNTGELFF
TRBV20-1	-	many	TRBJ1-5	TGCAGTGCTAGCCCCGGGACGGAGAGCAATCAGCCCCAGCATTTT	CSASPGTESNQPQHF
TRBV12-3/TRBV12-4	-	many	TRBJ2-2	TGTGCCAGCAGCTCGCCGCCCGGGGAGCTGTTTTTT	CASSSPPGELFF